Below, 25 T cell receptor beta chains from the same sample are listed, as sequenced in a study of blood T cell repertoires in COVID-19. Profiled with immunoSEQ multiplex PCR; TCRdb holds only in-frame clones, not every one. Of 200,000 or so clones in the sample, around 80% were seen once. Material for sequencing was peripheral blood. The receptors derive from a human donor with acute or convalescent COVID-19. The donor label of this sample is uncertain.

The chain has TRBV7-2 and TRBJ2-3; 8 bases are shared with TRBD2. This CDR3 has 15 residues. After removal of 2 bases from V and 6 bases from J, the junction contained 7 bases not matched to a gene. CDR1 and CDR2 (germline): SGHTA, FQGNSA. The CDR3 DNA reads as TGTGCCAGCAGCTTAACCCTAGCGGGTTGGGATACGCAGTATTTT. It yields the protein CASSLTLAGWDTQYF. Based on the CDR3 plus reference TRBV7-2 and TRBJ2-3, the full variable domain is GAGVSQSPSNKVTEKGKDVELRCDPISGHTALYWYRQSLGQGLEFLIYFQGNSAPDKSGLPSDRFSAERTGGSVSTLTIQRTQQEDSAVYLCASSLTLAGWDTQYFGPGTRLTVL.

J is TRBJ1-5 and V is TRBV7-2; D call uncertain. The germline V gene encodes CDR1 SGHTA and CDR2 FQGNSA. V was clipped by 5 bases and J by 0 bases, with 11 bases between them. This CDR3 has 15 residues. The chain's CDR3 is CASSQGGYSNQPQHF. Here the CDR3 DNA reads TGTGCCAGCAGCCAAGGCGGATATAGCAATCAGCCCCAGCATTTT.

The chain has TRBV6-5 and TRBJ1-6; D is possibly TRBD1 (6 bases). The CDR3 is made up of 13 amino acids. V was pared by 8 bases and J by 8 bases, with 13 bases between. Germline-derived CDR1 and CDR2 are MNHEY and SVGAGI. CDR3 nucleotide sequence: TGTGCCAGCCAACAGGGCCAGTATTCACCCCTCCACTTT. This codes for CASQQGQYSPLHF.

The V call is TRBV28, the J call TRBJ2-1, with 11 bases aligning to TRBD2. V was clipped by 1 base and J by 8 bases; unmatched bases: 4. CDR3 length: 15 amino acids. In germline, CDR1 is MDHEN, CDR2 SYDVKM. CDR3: CASSLSSGRKYEQFF. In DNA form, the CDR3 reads TGTGCCAGCAGTTTATCTAGCGGGAGGAAGTATGAGCAGTTCTTC.

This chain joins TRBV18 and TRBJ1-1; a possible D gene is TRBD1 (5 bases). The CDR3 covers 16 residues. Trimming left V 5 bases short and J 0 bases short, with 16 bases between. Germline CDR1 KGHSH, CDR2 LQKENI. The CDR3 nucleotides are TGTGCCAGCTCAGGAAGCCAGGGCCTTCTGAACACTGAAGCTTTCTTT. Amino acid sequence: CASSGSQGLLNTEAFF. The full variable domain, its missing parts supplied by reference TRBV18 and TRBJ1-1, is NAGVMQNPRHLVRRRGQEARLRCSPMKGHSHVYWYRQLPEEGLKFMVYLQKENIIDESGMPKERFSAEFPKEGPSILRIQQVVRGDSAAYFCASSGSQGLLNTEAFFGQGTRLTVV.

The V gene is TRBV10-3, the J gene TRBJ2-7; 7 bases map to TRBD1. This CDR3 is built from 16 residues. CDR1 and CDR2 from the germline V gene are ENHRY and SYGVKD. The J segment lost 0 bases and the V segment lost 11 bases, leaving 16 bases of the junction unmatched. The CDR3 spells CAAGTEKGLSSYEQYF. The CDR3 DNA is TGTGCCGCTGGGACAGAGAAAGGACTGAGCTCCTACGAGCAGTACTTC.

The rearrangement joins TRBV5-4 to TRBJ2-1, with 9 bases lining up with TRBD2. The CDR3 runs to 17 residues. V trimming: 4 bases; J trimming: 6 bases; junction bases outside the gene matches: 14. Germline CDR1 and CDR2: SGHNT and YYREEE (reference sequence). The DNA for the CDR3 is TGTGCCAGCAGCAGGGGGGCCTTAGCGGGAGCGGGCAATGAGCAGTTCTTC. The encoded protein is CASSRGALAGAGNEQFF.

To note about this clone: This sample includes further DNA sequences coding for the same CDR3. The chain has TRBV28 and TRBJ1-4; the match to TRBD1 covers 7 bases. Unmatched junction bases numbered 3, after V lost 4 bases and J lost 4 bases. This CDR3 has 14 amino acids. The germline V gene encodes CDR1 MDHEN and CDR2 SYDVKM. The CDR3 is CASSSGTVNEKLFF. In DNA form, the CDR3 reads TGTGCCAGCAGTTCCGGGACAGTTAATGAAAAACTGTTTTTT.

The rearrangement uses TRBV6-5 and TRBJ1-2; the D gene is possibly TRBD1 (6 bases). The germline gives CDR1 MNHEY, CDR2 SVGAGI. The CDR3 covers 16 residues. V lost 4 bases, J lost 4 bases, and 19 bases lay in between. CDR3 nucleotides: TGTGCCAGCAGTTCATCCGCGGGGGGCGTCCTCTATGGCTACACCTTC. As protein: CASSSSAGGVLYGYTF.

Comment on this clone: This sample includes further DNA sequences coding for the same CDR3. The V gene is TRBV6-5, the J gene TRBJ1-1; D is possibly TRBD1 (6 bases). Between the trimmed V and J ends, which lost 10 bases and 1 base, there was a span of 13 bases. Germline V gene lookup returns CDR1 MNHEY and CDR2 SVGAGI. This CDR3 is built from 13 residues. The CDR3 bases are TGTGCCACCCGAGGACAGAGGAACACTGAAGCTTTCTTT. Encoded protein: CATRGQRNTEAFF.

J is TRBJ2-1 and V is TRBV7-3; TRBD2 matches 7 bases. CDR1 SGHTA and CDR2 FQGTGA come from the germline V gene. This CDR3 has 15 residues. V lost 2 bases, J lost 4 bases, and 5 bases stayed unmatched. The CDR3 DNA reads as TGTGCCAGCAGCTTATTCCTAGCGGAGTACAATGAGCAGTTCTTC. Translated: CASSLFLAEYNEQFF.

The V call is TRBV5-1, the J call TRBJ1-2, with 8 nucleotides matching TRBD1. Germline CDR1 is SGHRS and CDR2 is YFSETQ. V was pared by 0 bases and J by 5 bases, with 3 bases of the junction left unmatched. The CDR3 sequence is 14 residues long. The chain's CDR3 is CASSLGTGPYGYTF. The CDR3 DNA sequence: TGCGCCAGCAGCTTGGGGACAGGGCCTTATGGCTACACCTTC.

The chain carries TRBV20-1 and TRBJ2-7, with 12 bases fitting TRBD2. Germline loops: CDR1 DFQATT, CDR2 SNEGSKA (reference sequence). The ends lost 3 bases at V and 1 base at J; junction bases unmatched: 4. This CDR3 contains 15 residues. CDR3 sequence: CSASSSGRGSYEQYF. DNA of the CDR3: TGCAGTGCTAGTTCTAGCGGGAGGGGATCCTACGAGCAGTACTTC.

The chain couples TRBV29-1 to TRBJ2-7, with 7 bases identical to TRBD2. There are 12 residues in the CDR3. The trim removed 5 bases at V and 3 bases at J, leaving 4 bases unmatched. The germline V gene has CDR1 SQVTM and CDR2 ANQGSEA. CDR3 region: CSVSGGSYEQYF. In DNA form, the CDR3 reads TGCAGCGTTTCTGGCGGGAGCTACGAGCAGTACTTC.

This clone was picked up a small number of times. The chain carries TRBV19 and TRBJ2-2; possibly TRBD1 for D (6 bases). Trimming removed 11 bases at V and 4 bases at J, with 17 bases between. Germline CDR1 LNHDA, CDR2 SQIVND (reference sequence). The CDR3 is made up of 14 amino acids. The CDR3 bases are TGTGCCGCTAGGGGCCAGGGGCTCACCGGGGAGCTGTTTTTT. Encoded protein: CAARGQGLTGELFF.

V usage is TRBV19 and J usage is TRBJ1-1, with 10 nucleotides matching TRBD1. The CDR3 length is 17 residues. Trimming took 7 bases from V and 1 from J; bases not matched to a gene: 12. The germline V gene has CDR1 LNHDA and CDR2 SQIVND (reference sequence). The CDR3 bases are TGTGCCAGTACCAAGGGACAGGGGTCCGCCAAGAACACTGAAGCTTTCTTT. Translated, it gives CASTKGQGSAKNTEAFF.

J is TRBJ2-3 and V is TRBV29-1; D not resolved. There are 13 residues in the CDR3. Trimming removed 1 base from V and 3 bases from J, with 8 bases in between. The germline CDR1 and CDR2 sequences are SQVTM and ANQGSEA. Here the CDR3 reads CSVEGGPTDTQYF. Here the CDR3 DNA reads TGCAGCGTTGAAGGTGGCCCAACAGATACGCAGTATTTT.

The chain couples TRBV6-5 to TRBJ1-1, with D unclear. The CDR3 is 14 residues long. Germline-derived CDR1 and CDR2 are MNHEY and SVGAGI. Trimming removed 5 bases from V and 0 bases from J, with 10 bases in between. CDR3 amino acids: CASSPHAMNTEAFF. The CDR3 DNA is TGTGCCAGCAGTCCCCACGCTATGAACACTGAAGCTTTCTTT.

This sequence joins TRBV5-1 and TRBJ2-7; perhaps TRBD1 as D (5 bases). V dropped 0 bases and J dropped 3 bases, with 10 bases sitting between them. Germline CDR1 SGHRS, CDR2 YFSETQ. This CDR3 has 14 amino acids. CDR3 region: CASSLAGKDYEQYF. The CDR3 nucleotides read TGCGCCAGCAGCTTGGCAGGGAAGGACTACGAGCAGTACTTC.

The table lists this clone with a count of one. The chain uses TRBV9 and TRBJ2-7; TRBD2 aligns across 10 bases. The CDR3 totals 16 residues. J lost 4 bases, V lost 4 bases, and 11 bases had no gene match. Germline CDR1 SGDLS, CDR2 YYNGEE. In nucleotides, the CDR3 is TGTGCCAGCAGCCCCCGGGGTAGCGGGAGGTCATACGAGCAGTACTTC. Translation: CASSPRGSGRSYEQYF.

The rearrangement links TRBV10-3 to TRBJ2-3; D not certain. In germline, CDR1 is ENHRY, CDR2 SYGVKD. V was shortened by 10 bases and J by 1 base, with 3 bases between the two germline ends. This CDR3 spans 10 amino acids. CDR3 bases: TGTGCCACGGGCACAGATACGCAGTATTTT. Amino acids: CATGTDTQYF.

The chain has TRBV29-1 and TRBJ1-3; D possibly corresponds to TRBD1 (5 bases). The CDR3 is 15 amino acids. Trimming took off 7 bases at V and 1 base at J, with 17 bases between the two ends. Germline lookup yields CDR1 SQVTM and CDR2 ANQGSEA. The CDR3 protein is CSEFIRAGSGNTIYF. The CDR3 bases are TGCAGCGAGTTCATCAGGGCAGGGTCTGGAAACACCATATATTTT.

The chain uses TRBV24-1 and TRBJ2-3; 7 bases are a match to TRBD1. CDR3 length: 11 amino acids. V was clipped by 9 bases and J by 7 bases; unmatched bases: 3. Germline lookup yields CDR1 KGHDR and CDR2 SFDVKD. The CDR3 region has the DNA TGTGCCACCGGGACAGCTAATACGCAGTATTTT. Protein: CATGTANTQYF.

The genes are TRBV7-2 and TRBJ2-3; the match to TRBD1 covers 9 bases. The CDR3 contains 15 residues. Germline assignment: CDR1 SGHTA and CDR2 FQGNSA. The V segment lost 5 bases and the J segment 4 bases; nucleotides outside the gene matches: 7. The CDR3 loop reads CASSRDRVGSDTQYF. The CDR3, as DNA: TGTGCCAGCAGCAGGGACAGGGTTGGTTCAGATACGCAGTATTTT.

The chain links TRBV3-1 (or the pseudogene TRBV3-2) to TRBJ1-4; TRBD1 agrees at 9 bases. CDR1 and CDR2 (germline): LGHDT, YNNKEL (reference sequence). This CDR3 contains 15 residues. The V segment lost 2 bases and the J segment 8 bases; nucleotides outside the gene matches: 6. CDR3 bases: TGTGCCAGCAGCCAAACACAGGGGGCCAGGGAAAAACTGTTTTTT. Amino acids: CASSQTQGAREKLFF.